This T cell receptor (beta chain) was obtained from a study of shared clonotypes between healthy human individuals. At the level of the study: Donors, aged 18 to 49, were a couple of women and three men.

Clones were sequenced by immunoSEQ multiplex PCR, and TCRdb holds only the in-frame ones, with some missing. The sample lists roughly 380,000 clones; around 96% were seen once. The sequenced sample consisted of memory CD8+ T cells sorted from blood. Subset of the sample: CD45RO+ cells pooled with CCR7-negative TemRA cells. The TCR comes from a young man in good health.

CDR3 region: CASSQEINQPQHF. The CDR3 region has the DNA TGTGCCAGTAGTCAGGAAATCAATCAGCCCCAGCATTTT. The chain has TRBV19 and TRBJ1-5, with D uncertain. CDR3 length: 13 amino acids. Germline-derived CDR1 and CDR2 are LNHDA and SQIVND (reference sequence). Trimming left V 5 bases short and J 3 bases short, with 8 bases between.